This TCR beta chain is from a study of CD4 T cells in relation to SARS-CoV-2 and coronaviruses. Study at large: The HLA restriction of the shared crossreactive spike epitopes was mapped. Whole-study results and caveats: No crossreactivity against non-spike viral proteins was tested here.

CD4+ T cells from unexposed donors were obtained before the COVID-19 pandemic (2011-2018). A note on this clone: Antigen specificity is unknown.

The CDR3 is 19 residues long. Germline CDR1 is MDHEN and CDR2 is SYDVKM. V gave up 1 base and J gave up 0 bases, with 19 bases separating them. Naive and memory CD4+ T cell DNA was deep-sequenced without culture. Generated by immunoSEQ multiplex PCR, the TCRdb table keeps only in-frame clones and is missing some. Altogether about 68,000 clones are present, roughly 93% being singletons, with the ten largest covering around 0.21%. The V call is TRBV28, the J call TRBJ1-3, with a weak D call TRBD1 (5 bases). Material for sequencing was naive CD4+ T cells from PBMCs. The sample's subset: naive CD4+ T cells isolated by negative enrichment. The receptor was derived from a human donor in good health. The CDR3: CASSLFRRVPSASGNTIYF. The DNA for the CDR3 is TGTGCCAGCAGTTTATTCCGCAGGGTACCCTCCGCCTCTGGAAACACCATATATTTT.